Below, 22 T cell receptor beta chains from the same sample are listed, as sequenced in a study of blood T cells in healthy people across ages. Sample-barcoded 5' priming and a J-beta primer mix drove a second PCR of 7 to 11 cycles. TCRdb reanalysed the 5' RACE reads using MiXCR and keeps one entry per CDR3 protein. The repertoire holds 1.8 million or so distinct CDR3 sequences, with 35% to 50% as singletons. Sequences were obtained from blood. Source of these receptors: a human donor in good health.

Notes on this clonotype: Sequence at one end of the junction differs from germline and may be a read error. This chain joins TRBV4-2 and TRBJ2-3; TRBD2 aligns across 9 bases. The CDR3 totals 17 residues. Germline values: CDR1 LGHNA, CDR2 YNFKEQ. The CDR3 protein is CVSSPLPLAGTLDTQYF. CDR3 nucleotide sequence: TGTGTCAGCAGCCCACTCCCCCTAGCGGGGACCTTAGATACGCAGTATTTT.

The rearrangement links TRBV20-1 to TRBJ1-2, with D uncertain. CDR1 DFQATT and CDR2 SNEGSKA come from the germline V gene (reference sequence). The CDR3 consists of 14 residues. Trimming took 6 bases from V and 4 from J, leaving 18 bases between them. This CDR3 reads CSAPLGRELYGYTF. The CDR3 coding sequence is TGCAGTGCCCCGCTCGGGAGGGAGCTCTATGGCTACACCTTC.

The V and J genes are TRBV10-3 and TRBJ1-2, with 7 bases fitting TRBD1. After removal of 3 bases from V and 4 bases from J, the junction contained 8 bases not matched to a gene. This CDR3 has 15 amino acids. In germline, CDR1 is ENHRY, CDR2 SYGVKD. This chain's CDR3 is CAISDPQGLAYGYTF. CDR3 coding DNA: TGTGCCATCAGTGATCCACAGGGGTTAGCCTATGGCTACACCTTC.

This clonotype turned up a few times. V gene TRBV5-6 combines with J gene TRBJ2-7; no firm D call. Germline CDR1 reads SGHDT; CDR2 reads YYEEEE. V lost 4 bases to trimming and J lost 7 bases, with 12 bases between them. CDR3 size: 12 residues. CDR3 DNA: TGTGCCAGCAGCATCCCTTACGGTGAGCAGTACTTC. As protein: CASSIPYGEQYF.

The rearrangement uses TRBV7-2 and TRBJ2-5, with 7 bases matching TRBD1. The CDR3 is 16 residues long. The V gene's germline CDR1 is SGHTA and CDR2 FQGNSA. Trimming took 0 bases from V and 3 from J; bases not matched to a gene: 7. CDR3 nucleotide sequence: TGTGCCAGCAGCTTAGCTCATGGGACAGCAAAAGAGACCCAGTACTTC. Translating gives CASSLAHGTAKETQYF.

Comment on this clonotype: Given the absence of the conserved phenylalanine or tryptophan at the CDR3 end, a read error is likely. J is TRBJ1-2 and V is TRBV30, with 9 bases lining up with TRBD1. Germline CDR1 GTSNPN, CDR2 SVGIG (reference sequence). With V trimmed by 2 bases and J by 4 bases, 8 bases remained unmatched. The CDR3 sequence is 15 residues long. The CDR3 is CAWSRGQGYGYGYTC. The CDR3, as DNA: TGTGCCTGGAGTCGCGGACAGGGGTATGGCTATGGCTACACCTGC.

The rearrangement links TRBV29-1 to TRBJ1-1, with TRBD1 as a possible D gene (5 bases). V was trimmed by 7 bases and J by 4 bases, leaving 13 bases between them. In germline, CDR1 is SQVTM, CDR2 ANQGSEA. The CDR3 consists of 12 residues. The CDR3 reads CSGEGGGTEAFF. In nucleotides, the CDR3 is TGCAGCGGTGAGGGCGGGGGCACTGAAGCTTTCTTT.

This sequence joins TRBV6-2 or TRBV6-3 and TRBJ2-3, with 8 nucleotides matching TRBD2. The CDR3 sequence is 17 residues long. The junction had 13 bases not matched to a gene; V was cut back by 6 bases and J by 2 bases. Germline V gene sequence: CDR1 MNHEY, CDR2 SVGEGT. The CDR3 protein is CASSPTPSGGFTDTQYF. The DNA for the CDR3 is TGTGCCAGCAGCCCCACCCCCAGCGGGGGTTTCACAGATACGCAGTATTTT.

The J gene is TRBJ1-4, the V gene TRBV6-5, with D perhaps matching TRBD1 (5 bases). Trimming stripped 0 bases from V and 0 bases from J, with 11 bases between. CDR3 length: 17 residues. Per germline, CDR1 MNHEY and CDR2 SVGAGI. CDR3 sequence reads: CASSYSYQGSTNEKLFF. CDR3 sequence (DNA): TGTGCCAGCAGTTACTCGTATCAGGGATCAACTAATGAAAAACTGTTTTTT.

This clonotype came up a few times. The chain uses TRBV6-1 and TRBJ2-7, with 8 nucleotides matching TRBD2. Per the germline V gene, CDR1 is MNHNS and CDR2 is SASEGT. Trimming removed 6 bases from V and 0 bases from J; junction bases left unmatched: 16. This CDR3 is 18 amino acids long. In DNA form, the CDR3 reads TGTGCCAGCAGCCCAACTTCCTTCCAGCGGGGGCACTCCTACGAGCAGTACTTC. Translated, it gives CASSPTSFQRGHSYEQYF.

J is TRBJ2-1 and V is TRBV6-2 or TRBV6-3; D is perhaps TRBD2 (5 bases). From germline, CDR1 is MNHEY and CDR2 SVGEGT. V gave up 4 bases and J gave up 13 bases, with 20 bases separating them. The CDR3 totals 14 residues. This CDR3 reads CASSSGILQETQFF. The CDR3 bases are TGTGCCAGCAGTTCGGGGATATTACAAGAGACCCAGTTCTTC.

The V and J genes are TRBV4-3 and TRBJ2-3; a possible D gene is TRBD2 (5 bases). Germline V gene lookup returns CDR1 LGHNA and CDR2 YSLEER. Trimming pared 1 base from V and 0 bases from J, leaving 11 bases between. This CDR3 spans 16 amino acids. In nucleotides, the CDR3 is TGCGCCAGCAGCCAAGTTGAGGGATCAAGCACAGATACGCAGTATTTT. Its translation is CASSQVEGSSTDTQYF.

This clonotype was seen a handful of times. This chain uses TRBV28 with TRBJ2-6; possibly TRBD1 for D (6 bases). Trimming took off 6 bases at V and 1 base at J, with 10 bases between the two ends. The CDR3 covers 15 residues. CDR1 is MDHEN, CDR2 SYDVKM, per germline. Here the CDR3 reads CASRNTGSGANVLTF. CDR3 DNA: TGTGCCAGCAGAAACACAGGGTCTGGGGCCAACGTCCTGACTTTC.

At least ten counts were recorded for this clonotype. The chain carries TRBV28 and TRBJ1-5; D is unclear. This CDR3 contains 14 residues. Germline loops: CDR1 MDHEN, CDR2 SYDVKM. The germline V and J ends were trimmed by 5 bases and 9 bases, with 17 bases remaining between them. This CDR3 is CASSPPTQLWPQHF. CDR3 nucleotide sequence: TGTGCCAGCAGTCCTCCGACCCAGTTATGGCCCCAGCATTTT. The whole variable domain, filled in from reference TRBV28 and TRBJ1-5, reads DVKVTQSSRYLVKRTGEKVFLECVQDMDHENMFWYRQDPGLGLRLIYFSYDVKMKEKGDIPEGYSVSREKKERFSLILESASTNQTSMYLCASSPPTQLWPQHFGDGTRLSIL.

This clonotype appeared a few times. This rearrangement joins TRBV6-5 to TRBJ1-5; weak D call: TRBD1 (6 bases). Trimming removed 4 bases at V and 0 bases at J, with 16 bases between. CDR3 length: 17 amino acids. The germline gives CDR1 MNHEY, CDR2 SVGAGI. The CDR3 region has the DNA TGTGCCAGCAGTTTGAGTGGGGGCCCATATAGCAATCAGCCCCAGCATTTT. It specifies CASSLSGGPYSNQPQHF.

The chain employs TRBV7-2 and TRBJ1-2; D remains ambiguous. Germline CDR1 reads SGHTA; CDR2 reads FQGNSA. CDR3 length: 14 amino acids. Trimming took 2 bases from V and 0 from J, leaving 7 bases between them. This CDR3 reads CASSLSPTNYGYTF. The CDR3 bases are TGTGCCAGCAGCTTAAGTCCTACTAACTATGGCTACACCTTC. Supplemented by reference TRBV7-2 and TRBJ1-2, the full variable domain reads GAGVSQSPSNKVTEKGKDVELRCDPISGHTALYWYRQSLGQGLEFLIYFQGNSAPDKSGLPSDRFSAERTGGSVSTLTIQRTQQEDSAVYLCASSLSPTNYGYTFGSGTRLTVV.

This chain connects TRBV12-3 or TRBV12-4 to TRBJ2-5; D perhaps matches TRBD2 (5 bases). The CDR3 is made up of 14 amino acids. Trimming left V 2 bases short and J 5 bases short, with 12 bases between. The CDR3 DNA is TGTGCCAGCAGTTTATGGCTAGCCGGGGAGACCCAGTACTTC. Translating it yields CASSLWLAGETQYF.

The genes are TRBV24-1 and TRBJ2-3, with 7 bases that match TRBD2. This CDR3 has 15 amino acids. Unmatched junction bases numbered 2, after V lost 3 bases and J lost 0 bases. Germline CDR1 and CDR2: KGHDR and SFDVKD. In nucleotides, the CDR3 is TGTGCCACCAGTGATGAGCGGGGCAGCACAGATACGCAGTATTTT. It codes for CATSDERGSTDTQYF.

The J gene is TRBJ2-1, the V gene TRBV4-3; no definite D call. With 3 bases removed from V and 0 bases from J, the gap between germline ends came to 9 bases. Germline lookup yields CDR1 LGHNA and CDR2 YSLEER. This CDR3 has 15 residues. The CDR3: CASSQVPGSYNEQFF. The CDR3 nucleotides read TGCGCCAGCAGCCAGGTTCCGGGCTCCTACAATGAGCAGTTCTTC.

The chain's CDR3 is CASSQVYNSGNTIYF. For the CDR3, the DNA is TGTGCCAGCAGCCAAGTCTACAACTCTGGAAACACCATATATTTT. This sequence joins TRBV4-2 and TRBJ1-3; D not resolved. Germline assignment: CDR1 LGHNA and CDR2 YNFKEQ. The CDR3 length is 15 residues. V lost 1 base, J lost 0 bases, and 7 bases lay in between.

This clonotype was observed a handful of times. The chain links TRBV7-2 to TRBJ1-1; D not resolved. Germline lookup yields CDR1 SGHTA and CDR2 FQGNSA. This CDR3 contains 14 residues. V was clipped by 5 bases and J by 0 bases, with 10 bases between them. CDR3 amino acids: CASSPDHLNTEAFF. CDR3 in DNA: TGTGCCAGCAGCCCGGACCACCTGAACACTGAAGCTTTCTTT.

The chain has TRBV5-1 and TRBJ2-5; 10 nucleotides line up with TRBD2. There are 16 residues in the CDR3. The V gene end was trimmed by 6 bases and the J gene end by 0 bases; junction bases not matched to a gene: 8. Germline V gene sequence: CDR1 SGHRS, CDR2 YFSETQ. The CDR3 protein is CASKPPGLADQETQYF. Written as DNA, the CDR3 is TGCGCCAGCAAGCCCCCAGGACTAGCGGACCAAGAGACCCAGTACTTC.